The TCR beta chain described here comes from a study of blood T cell repertoires in COVID-19. Study-wide context: COVID-19 samples, acute and convalescent, were from the United States, Italy and Spain. T cells, B-cell-depleted T cells, or PBMCs provided the cDNA or gDNA that served as material.

This clone appeared once. How the authors handled the data: Researchers report that nucleated cell counts were estimated from reference gene primer amplification. TCRdb's copy holds only in-frame clones and misses some; the assay was immunoSEQ multiplex PCR. Clone size and the V and J calls come from that table; the DNA yielded D and trimming. Of under 55,000 clones in the sample, about 85% were seen once. CDR3 length: 16 residues. The germline V gene has CDR1 LGHDT and CDR2 YNNKEL (reference sequence). V lost 0 bases and J lost 7; bases outside the gene matches: 5. This clonotype was obtained from a human donor in a cohort sampled during active COVID-19. Sequenced sample: peripheral blood. V is TRBV3-1 (or the pseudogene TRBV3-2) and J is TRBJ2-1, with 11 positions matching TRBD2. This CDR3 is CASSQDRLAGQNEQFF. The CDR3 DNA follows: TGTGCCAGCAGCCAAGACCGACTAGCGGGGCAAAATGAGCAGTTCTTC.